This TCR beta chain was captured by sequencing in a study of blood T cell repertoires in COVID-19. This CDR3 region has 14 residues. Trimming stripped 7 bases from V and 8 bases from J, with 15 bases between. CDR1 is MNHEY and CDR2 is SVGAGI in the germline V gene. This clone was counted a single time. The repertoire was sequenced with immunoSEQ multiplex PCR; TCRdb's copy has only in-frame clones and lacks some. This sample has roughly 250,000 clones, with 65% to 85% found just once. This sequence was found in a person aged 70 to 79 with COVID-19, enrolled during active disease. Sequenced sample: peripheral blood. This chain uses TRBV6-5 with TRBJ2-6; D not resolved. The CDR3 DNA reads as TGTGCCAGCAAATATTCGGAGAATTCCAACGTCCTGACTTTC. This gives the protein CASKYSENSNVLTF.